Below are 21 T cell receptor beta chains sequenced from a single sample in a study of molecular identifiers for immune sequencing clone quantification. MiXCR, run by TCRdb on the PCR reads, gives a single entry per CDR3 protein. The sample comprises roughly 300,000 distinct CDR3 sequences, roughly a quarter of which are singletons, and 0.74% rests with the top ten. Sequencing used naive CD8+ T cells from blood, with Jurkat cell RNA spiked in. Indicated subset: FACS-sorted CD8+CD4-CCR7+CD45RA+ naive T cells. These receptors were obtained from a human donor in good health. Some libraries in this study had Jurkat cell RNA spiked in.

This clonotype was seen many times. The chain has TRBV4-1 and TRBJ1-2; TRBD1 might be the D (5 bases). The V end was cut by 1 base, the J end by 3 bases, with 15 bases between. The CDR3 runs to 16 residues. In germline, CDR1 is MGHRA, CDR2 YSYEKL. The DNA of the CDR3 is TGCGCCAGCAGCCAAGTAGGGGTAACAGGTTACTATGGCTACACCTTC. Protein sequence: CASSQVGVTGYYGYTF.

The rearrangement joins TRBV20-1 to TRBJ2-2; D remains ambiguous. Germline V gene sequence: CDR1 DFQATT, CDR2 SNEGSKA (reference sequence). Between the trimmed V and J ends, which lost 0 bases and 4 bases, there was a span of 15 bases. The CDR3 has 16 amino acids. The DNA for the CDR3 is TGCAGTGCTAGAGATCCCGTCAGTAGGCTCACCGGGGAGCTGTTTTTT. Translated, it gives CSARDPVSRLTGELFF.

The chain recombines TRBV30 with TRBJ1-3; 7 bases line up with TRBD1. Germline V gene sequence: CDR1 GTSNPN, CDR2 SVGIG (reference sequence). The CDR3 covers 14 residues. V trimming: 0 bases; J trimming: 4 bases; junction bases outside the gene matches: 3. For the CDR3, the DNA is TGTGCCTGGAGTGTGGGGACAGCAGGAAACACCATATATTTT. Its protein is CAWSVGTAGNTIYF.

Comments on this clonotype: Just one base apart from a much larger clone, this may be a read error. Because it lacks the conserved phenylalanine or tryptophan at the end, this CDR3 is likely a read error. The CDR3 region has the DNA TGCAGCGTCGTTGGGGACGGAGAGACTTATGGCTACACCATC. Amino acids: CSVVGDGETYGYTI. The chain is built from TRBV29-1 and TRBJ1-2, with D perhaps matching TRBD1 (5 bases). The ends were cut back, 6 bases at V and 5 bases at J, with 19 bases in the middle. CDR3 size: 14 residues. Germline V lookup: CDR1 SQVTM, CDR2 ANQGSEA.

This clonotype has a count of ten or more. The rearrangement joins TRBV28 to TRBJ2-3; D gene ambiguous. Germline V gene data show CDR1 as MDHEN and CDR2 as SYDVKM. The CDR3 sequence is 14 residues long. V shed 3 bases and J shed 2 bases, with 9 bases lying between them. The CDR3 region is CASSFKRNTDTQYF. CDR3 coding DNA: TGTGCCAGCAGTTTCAAACGGAACACAGATACGCAGTATTTT.

The sample holds a few counts of this clonotype. As DNA, the CDR3 is TGCAGTGCTAGCCCCCTTCAGGGTCAGCCCCAGCATTTT. This sequence encodes CSASPLQGQPQHF. V usage is TRBV20-1 and J usage is TRBJ1-5, with D possibly TRBD1 on 5 matching bases. Trimming removed 3 bases from V and 6 bases from J, with 12 bases in between. Germline CDR1 DFQATT, CDR2 SNEGSKA (reference sequence). This CDR3 comprises 13 residues.

This chain uses TRBV14 with TRBJ2-7; D is unclear. Trimming removed 0 bases from V and 3 bases from J, with 3 bases in between. Germline V gene lookup returns CDR1 SGHDN and CDR2 FVKESK. The CDR3 totals 12 residues. Written as DNA, the CDR3 is TGTGCCAGCAGCCAAGATCACTACGAGCAGTACTTC. Protein product: CASSQDHYEQYF.

Ten or more counts support this clonotype. The chain joins TRBV4-3 to TRBJ1-1; D uncertain. V lost 1 base to trimming and J lost 0 bases, with 3 bases between them. CDR1 and CDR2 from the germline V gene are LGHNA and YSLEER. The CDR3 length is 13 residues. CDR3 coding DNA: TGCGCCAGCAGCCAAGTCGTGAACACTGAAGCTTTCTTT. This gives the protein CASSQVVNTEAFF.

Turning to this clonotype: This could be a read error, since a much larger clone is one nucleotide away. The chain joins TRBV20-1 to TRBJ1-1; D gene uncertain. Germline V lookup: CDR1 DFQATT, CDR2 SNEGSKA (reference sequence). CDR3 size: 12 residues. The V and J ends lost 6 bases and 0 bases respectively, with 8 bases between them. In nucleotides, the CDR3 is TGCAGTGCGGGTGGTTTGAACACTGAAGCTTTCTTT. Amino acids: CSAGGLNTEAFF.

This clonotype was observed at least ten times. V is TRBV6-5 and J is TRBJ2-1; TRBD2 aligns across 12 bases. Unmatched junction bases numbered 13, after V lost 6 bases and J lost 10 bases. CDR3 length equals 16 residues. CDR1 and CDR2 (germline): MNHEY, SVGAGI. The chain's CDR3 is CASRLLAGGPAREQFF. Written as DNA, the CDR3 is TGTGCCAGCAGGTTGCTAGCGGGAGGGCCGGCACGGGAGCAGTTCTTC.

The sample holds a few counts of this clonotype. The gene calls are TRBV4-3 and TRBJ2-1; 7 bases map to TRBD2. The germline CDR1 and CDR2 sequences are LGHNA and YSLEER. The J segment lost 9 bases and the V segment lost 4 bases, leaving 6 bases of the junction unmatched. The CDR3 has 13 amino acids. CDR3 sequence: CASSRSAGREQFF. The CDR3 nucleotides read TGCGCCAGCAGCCGATCAGCGGGGCGTGAGCAGTTCTTC.

On this clonotype itself: The junction differs from germline at one of its ends, possibly a read error. The chain recombines TRBV9 with TRBJ1-2; TRBD1 agrees at 7 bases. The CDR3 is 17 amino acids. In germline, CDR1 is SGDLS, CDR2 YYNGEE. CDR3 residues: CASSVVEGADRVYGYIF. In DNA, the CDR3 is TGTGCCAGCAGCGTAGTTGAGGGGGCGGATAGAGTCTATGGCTACATCTTC.

A remark on this clonotype: A much larger clone is a single base away; this may be a read error. This sequence joins TRBV7-9 and TRBJ2-5; D is ambiguous. The CDR3 contains 13 residues. The germline gives CDR1 SEHNR, CDR2 FQNEAQ (reference sequence). In nucleotides, the CDR3 is TGTGCCAGCAGCATCCGGGTCCGAGAGGCCCAGTACTTC. Translating gives CASSIRVREAQYF.

A few counts support this clonotype. This rearrangement joins TRBV11-3 to TRBJ2-1; no firm D call. The V gene's germline CDR1 is SGHNT and CDR2 YENEEA. The CDR3 runs to 17 residues. Trimming removed 1 base from V and 0 bases from J, with 13 bases in between. The CDR3 nucleotides are TGTGCCAGCAGCTTAGGCGTCGTAAGGAGCTCCTACAATGAGCAGTTCTTC. This gives the protein CASSLGVVRSSYNEQFF.

The table lists this clonotype with many counts. The chain links TRBV11-2 to TRBJ1-6; the D is unclear. V was shortened by 1 base and J by 7 bases, with 2 bases between the two germline ends. The germline CDR1 and CDR2 sequences are SGHAT and FQNNGV. The CDR3 extends over 12 amino acids. The CDR3 coding sequence is TGTGCCAGCAGCTTAGTAAATTCACCCCTCCACTTT. Protein product: CASSLVNSPLHF.

As to this clonotype: A much larger clonotype is one base distant, so this may be a read error. This rearrangement joins TRBV7-9 to TRBJ2-2; no clear D gene. This CDR3 spans 16 amino acids. The germline V and J ends were trimmed by 2 bases and 3 bases, with 13 bases remaining between them. Looked up from germline, CDR1 is SEHNR and CDR2 is FQNEAQ (reference sequence). The CDR3 spells CASSLLTETHTGELFF. The CDR3 DNA reads TGTGCCAGCAGCTTATTGACCGAAACGCACACCGGGGAGCTGTTTTTT.

Many counts were recorded for this clonotype. The chain combines TRBV12-3 or TRBV12-4 with TRBJ2-5, with TRBD1 matching over 7 bases. J was trimmed by 3 bases and V by 6 bases; bases with no gene match: 4. The CDR3 totals 13 residues. For the CDR3, the DNA is TGTGCCAGCAGCTCCGGGACAGAAGAGACCCAGTACTTC. It codes for CASSSGTEETQYF.

Points on this clonotype: A much larger clone sits a single nucleotide away, making a read error possible. The V and J genes are TRBV6-2 or TRBV6-3 and TRBJ2-7; TRBD2 matches 12 bases. Per the germline V gene, CDR1 is MNHEY and CDR2 is SVGEGT. The CDR3 is made up of 16 amino acids. The CDR3 here is CASSPELAGGAYGQYF. In DNA, the CDR3 is TGTGCCAGCAGCCCTGAACTAGCGGGGGGCGCCTACGGGCAGTACTTC.

The chain couples TRBV30 to TRBJ2-5, with 8 bases aligning to TRBD1. Germline assignment: CDR1 GTSNPN and CDR2 SVGIG (reference sequence). Germline trimming cut 3 bases from V and 1 base from J; bases unmatched to any gene: 4. The CDR3 spans 14 residues. CDR3 protein: CAWSTGTGQETQYF. The CDR3 bases are TGTGCCTGGAGCACCGGGACAGGCCAAGAGACCCAGTACTTC.

The chain joins TRBV11-2 to TRBJ1-5; TRBD1 might be the D (5 bases). The CDR3 totals 16 residues. The germline V gene has CDR1 SGHAT and CDR2 FQNNGV. The germline V and J ends were trimmed by 5 bases and 3 bases, with 17 bases remaining between them. CDR3 nucleotide sequence: TGTGCCAGCAGCGCGGCCGGGGCAGGCTCCAATCAGCCCCAGCATTTT. Protein: CASSAAGAGSNQPQHF.

This clonotype was detected a few times. V gene TRBV7-9 combines with J gene TRBJ2-7; 7 bases are shared with TRBD2. The CDR3 sequence is 14 residues long. Trimming removed 0 bases from V and 6 bases from J; junction bases left unmatched: 5. Germline assignment: CDR1 SEHNR and CDR2 FQNEAQ (reference sequence). As DNA, the CDR3 is TGTGCCAGCAGCTTAGCTCTCAGGGAGGGCGAGCAGTACTTC. The encoded protein is CASSLALREGEQYF. Full variable domain (outside the CDR3, taken from reference TRBV7-9 and TRBJ2-7): DTGVSQNPRHKITKRGQNVTFRCDPISEHNRLYWYRQTLGQGPEFLTYFQNEAQLEKSRLLSDRFSAERPKGSFSTLEIQRTEQGDSAMYLCASSLALREGEQYFGPGTRLTVT.